A selection of T cell receptor beta chains follows, all from one sample in a study of identical twins. In TCRdb, the 5' RACE reads were re-called with MiXCR into one record per CDR3 protein. The sample lists 1.5 million to 2 million distinct CDR3 sequences; under 35% were seen once. The sequencing sample was made of cord blood. These TCRs come from a newborn girl in good health. Each CDR3 is given with its conserved first and last residue. D genes are given only for firm matches. The size entry is marked missing in some rows and otherwise reads once, few, many or a size class.

18	TRBV20-1	TRBJ2-7	once	TRBD2	CSAHLLFSGRLSYNEQYF	TGCAGTGCTCACTTACTGTTTAGCGGGAGGCTCTCCTACAATGAGCAGTACTTC
12	TRBV29-1	TRBJ2-7	many	NA	CSVGGDTYEQYF	TGCAGCGTTGGGGGGGACACCTACGAGCAGTACTTC
16	TRBV6-1	TRBJ1-5	NA	NA	CASSPSRVMSGQPQHF	TGTGCCAGCAGTCCATCCAGGGTAATGAGTGGTCAGCCCCAGCATTTT
13	TRBV10-3	TRBJ1-5	NA	NA	CAISLGSNQPQHF	TGTGCCATCAGTCTCGGGTCCAATCAGCCCCAGCATTTT
17	TRBV7-2	TRBJ2-3	NA	NA	CASSLAGTGRGTDTQYF	TGTGCCAGCAGCTTAGCGGGAACCGGGAGAGGGACAGATACGCAGTATTTT
12	TRBV20-1	TRBJ2-7	few	NA	CSANSETYEQYF	TGCAGTGCAAATAGCGAGACCTACGAGCAGTACTTC
15	TRBV10-2	TRBJ2-2	NA	NA	CASRRRGPNTGELFF	TGCGCCAGCAGGAGGAGGGGGCCGAACACCGGGGAGCTGTTTTTT
17	TRBV4-1	TRBJ1-6	few	TRBD1	CASSQRQGANYNSPLHF	TGCGCCAGCAGCCAAAGACAGGGAGCCAACTATAATTCACCCCTCCACTTT
15	TRBV11-2	TRBJ2-7	NA	TRBD2	CASSFAFAGGYEQYF	TGTGCCAGCAGCTTCGCCTTCGCGGGGGGGTACGAGCAGTACTTC
15	TRBV20-1	TRBJ2-7	once	NA	CSASATPRVTSEQYF	TGCAGTGCTAGCGCGACTCCACGGGTCACCAGTGAGCAGTACTTC
15	TRBV27	TRBJ2-3	few	NA	CASSLSPGGTDTQYF	TGTGCCAGCAGTTTATCTCCAGGGGGCACAGATACGCAGTATTTT
15	TRBV12-3/TRBV12-4	TRBJ2-4	few	NA	CASSTRGVGKNIQYF	TGTGCCAGCAGTACCAGGGGTGTCGGCAAAAACATTCAGTACTTC
15	TRBV2	TRBJ2-7	NA	NA	CASSEDLASSYEQYF	TGTGCCAGCAGTGAAGATCTAGCTAGCTCCTACGAGCAGTACTTC
14	TRBV24-1	TRBJ2-5	few	NA	CATSDFRHQETQYF	TGTGCCACCAGTGATTTTAGGCACCAAGAGACCCAGTACTTC
16	TRBV7-2	TRBJ2-7	NA	NA	CASSINRVPSPYEQYF	TGTGCCAGCAGCATTAACAGGGTTCCGAGCCCCTACGAGCAGTACTTC
15	TRBV5-1	TRBJ1-1	few	NA	CASSLSSGTLNEAFF	TGCGCCAGCAGCTTGTCTTCGGGGACACTCAACGAAGCTTTCTTT